This passage covers 22 T cell receptor beta chains from one sample sequenced in a study of CD8+ T cells in alopecia areata. Reverse transcription of extracted RNA yielded cDNA, which provided the sequencing template. Sequencing used immunoSEQ multiplex PCR; TCRdb keeps in-frame clones, though not all of them. The profile shows roughly 180,000 clones, roughly 65% of them singletons. Source: CD4+ T cells sorted from blood, taken at week 0. The source of these receptors is a human donor with alopecia areata.

Concerning this clone itself: Other DNA sequences in the same sample also yield this CDR3. The chain recombines TRBV30 with TRBJ1-2; 9 bases match TRBD1. This CDR3 has 13 residues. Germline V gene lookup returns CDR1 GTSNPN and CDR2 SVGIG (reference sequence). Trimming took 0 bases from V and 5 from J; bases not matched to a gene: 1. Here the CDR3 DNA reads TGTGCCTGGAGTGTAGGACAGGGGTATGGCTACACCTTC. Protein: CAWSVGQGYGYTF.

The chain recombines TRBV19 with TRBJ2-5; maybe TRBD1 (5 bases). The CDR3 spans 13 residues. Germline V gene data show CDR1 as LNHDA and CDR2 as SQIVND (reference sequence). V lost 3 bases and J 4 bases, leaving 9 bases between the germline ends. The CDR3 sequence is CASSILGRETQYF. DNA for the CDR3: TGTGCCAGTAGTATCCTGGGGCGAGAGACCCAGTACTTC.

The V call is TRBV7-2, the J call TRBJ2-7, with unresolved D. This CDR3 has 12 amino acids. V was shortened by 1 base and J by 3 bases, with 4 bases between the two germline ends. CDR1 and CDR2 (germline): SGHTA, FQGNSA. The CDR3 bases are TGTGCCAGCAGCTTAGAAAACTACGAGCAGTACTTC. This encodes CASSLENYEQYF.

The chain uses TRBV27 and TRBJ2-7; D is perhaps TRBD1 or TRBD2 (6 bases each). The ends were cut back, 6 bases at V and 4 bases at J, with 13 bases in the middle. The CDR3 contains 13 residues. Germline V gene lookup returns CDR1 MNHEY and CDR2 SMNVEV (reference sequence). The DNA for the CDR3 is TGTGCCAGCAGCTGGGGGGCCCGGTACGAGCAGTACTTC. Amino acid sequence: CASSWGARYEQYF.

In the case of this clone: The sample contains more than one DNA sequence encoding this CDR3. The J gene is TRBJ1-1, the V gene TRBV29-1, with D possibly matching TRBD1 (5 bases). The CDR3 is 13 residues long. Deletions cut 4 bases from V and 1 base from J, with 10 bases between. The germline gives CDR1 SQVTM, CDR2 ANQGSEA. The CDR3 bases are TGCAGCGTTGGAGGACAAACGAACACTGAAGCTTTCTTT. It is translated as CSVGGQTNTEAFF.

The genes are TRBV5-1 and TRBJ2-5; the match to TRBD1 covers 7 bases. The CDR3 is 13 residues long. Per germline, CDR1 SGHRS and CDR2 YFSETQ. With V trimmed by 4 bases and J by 5 bases, 5 bases remained unmatched. This CDR3 reads CASSPQGGETQYF. The DNA for the CDR3 is TGCGCCAGCAGCCCCCAAGGGGGCGAGACCCAGTACTTC.

V usage is TRBV6-5 and J usage is TRBJ1-2, with a possible D match to TRBD1 (5 bases). CDR3 length equals 11 residues. The germline V gene encodes CDR1 MNHEY and CDR2 SVGAGI. The V and J ends lost 10 bases and 7 bases respectively, with 13 bases between them. The CDR3 bases are TGTGCCACCTCAACCGGGGGTGGCTACACCTTC. Translated, it gives CATSTGGGYTF.

V is TRBV30 and J is TRBJ1-6; tentatively, D is TRBD1 (6 bases). Between the trimmed V and J ends, which lost 0 bases and 0 bases, there was a span of 12 bases. The CDR3 totals 17 residues. The germline gives CDR1 GTSNPN, CDR2 SVGIG (reference sequence). The CDR3 loop is CAWSVAGHSSYNSPLHF. The CDR3 region has the DNA TGTGCCTGGAGTGTAGCGGGACACAGCTCCTATAATTCACCCCTCCACTTT. Full variable domain (remainder filled in from reference TRBV30 and TRBJ1-6): SQTIHQWPATLVQPVGSPLSLECTVEGTSNPNLYWYRQAAGRGLQLLFYSVGIGQISSEVPQNLSASRPQDRQFILSSKKLLLSDSGFYLCAWSVAGHSSYNSPLHFGNGTRLTVT.

The V call is TRBV30, the J call TRBJ2-7, with 7 bases aligning to TRBD1. V was clipped by 3 bases and J by 7 bases; unmatched bases: 6. This CDR3 is 12 amino acids long. CDR1 is GTSNPN and CDR2 is SVGIG in the germline V gene (reference sequence). CDR3 loop: CAWSTGVGEQYF. The CDR3 nucleotides are TGTGCCTGGAGCACAGGGGTTGGGGAGCAGTACTTC. The full variable domain, rest sourced from reference TRBV30 and TRBJ2-7, is SQTIHQWPATLVQPVGSPLSLECTVEGTSNPNLYWYRQAAGRGLQLLFYSVGIGQISSEVPQNLSASRPQDRQFILSSKKLLLSDSGFYLCAWSTGVGEQYFGPGTRLTVT.

This clone ranks as medium-sized. This CDR3 reads CASSPLAGGTDTQYF. As DNA, the CDR3 is TGTGCCAGCAGTCCGTTAGCGGGGGGCACAGATACGCAGTATTTT. V usage is TRBV6-4 and J usage is TRBJ2-3; TRBD2 agrees at 9 bases. V was pared by 5 bases and J by 1 base, with 4 bases of the junction left unmatched. This CDR3 comprises 15 residues. The germline gives CDR1 MRHNA, CDR2 SNTAGT.

This clone was counted a few times. The V gene is TRBV14, the J gene TRBJ2-7; tentative D call: TRBD1 (6 bases). The V end lost 1 base, the J end lost 6 bases, and 16 bases lay between the germline ends. The CDR3 covers 15 residues. Germline V lookup: CDR1 SGHDN, CDR2 FVKESK. CDR3: CASSQGKGQKGEQYF. CDR3 DNA sequence: TGTGCCAGCAGCCAAGGCAAAGGACAGAAAGGCGAGCAGTACTTC.

The chain has TRBV9 and TRBJ1-2; no clear D gene. The germline V gene encodes CDR1 SGDLS and CDR2 YYNGEE. This CDR3 spans 12 amino acids. Trimming took off 3 bases at V and 7 bases at J, with 10 bases between the two ends. Here the CDR3 DNA reads TGTGCCAGCAGCGATACAGTCATTGGCTACACCTTC. This codes for CASSDTVIGYTF.

The rearrangement uses TRBV7-2 and TRBJ2-7; perhaps TRBD1 as D (5 bases). Trimming pared 6 bases from V and 5 bases from J, leaving 14 bases between. The germline CDR1 and CDR2 sequences are SGHTA and FQGNSA. This CDR3 has 13 amino acids. The CDR3 DNA reads as TGTGCCAGCAGTTTCAGACAGTTTCACGAGCAGTACTTC. Protein product: CASSFRQFHEQYF.

On this clone itself: A much larger clone lies one base from this, so it may be a read error. The J gene is TRBJ2-7, the V gene TRBV2; D remains unclear. Germline CDR1 is SNHLY and CDR2 is FYNNEI. The germline V and J ends were trimmed by 6 bases and 0 bases, with 3 bases remaining between them. This CDR3 has 11 amino acids. CDR3 in DNA: TGTGCCAGCAGCCCCTCCTACGAGCAGTACTTC. Protein sequence: CASSPSYEQYF.

V usage is TRBV9 and J usage is TRBJ2-1; no firm D call. The CDR3 totals 14 residues. Trimming left V 0 bases short and J 5 bases short, with 9 bases between. Germline V gene data show CDR1 as SGDLS and CDR2 as YYNGEE. CDR3 in DNA: TGTGCCAGCAGCGTAGGCGGACGGGACAATGAGCAGTTCTTC. Protein: CASSVGGRDNEQFF.

This clone has a handful of counts. Other DNA sequences in this sample translate to the same CDR3. The gene calls are TRBV7-9 and TRBJ1-2, with 11 bases identical to TRBD1. The CDR3 is 14 residues long. V shed 5 bases and J 6 bases; nucleotides not matched to a gene: 5. CDR1 is SEHNR, CDR2 FQNEAQ, per germline (reference sequence). CDR3 region: CASSLDRGLHGYTF. The CDR3 region has the DNA TGTGCCAGCAGCCTGGACAGGGGGCTTCATGGCTACACCTTC.

This CDR3 is CATSSEGDMDRNTEAFF. The CDR3 DNA follows: TGTGCCACCAGCAGCGAGGGGGATATGGACCGGAACACTGAAGCTTTCTTT. The chain carries TRBV15 and TRBJ1-1; the D gene is possibly TRBD1 (6 bases). In germline, CDR1 is LNHNV, CDR2 YYDKDF (reference sequence). The CDR3 consists of 17 residues. The germline V and J ends were trimmed by 3 bases and 1 base, with 18 bases remaining between them.

This chain connects TRBV7-9 to TRBJ2-1; 8 bases agree with TRBD2. From germline, CDR1 is SEHNR and CDR2 FQNEAQ (reference sequence). The CDR3 length is 14 residues. J lost 8 bases, V lost 5 bases, and 8 bases had no gene match. This CDR3 reads CASSTRPGGDEQFF. The CDR3, as DNA: TGTGCCAGCAGCACTAGGCCCGGGGGGGATGAGCAGTTCTTC.

The CDR3 is CSVYGTDGYTF. In DNA, the CDR3 is TGCAGCGTCTACGGGACAGATGGCTACACCTTC. The chain combines TRBV29-1 with TRBJ1-2; 7 nucleotides align to TRBD1. Trimming removed 6 bases from V and 6 bases from J; junction bases left unmatched: 4. There are 11 residues in the CDR3. Per germline, CDR1 SQVTM and CDR2 ANQGSEA.

The chain carries TRBV27 and TRBJ1-5; D perhaps matches TRBD1 (6 bases). V lost 4 bases and J lost 1, with 11 bases in between. The CDR3 runs 15 residues. The germline CDR1 and CDR2 sequences are MNHEY and SMNVEV (reference sequence). This chain's CDR3 is CASSSHRASNQPQHF. Written as DNA, the CDR3 is TGTGCCAGCAGTTCCCACAGGGCCAGCAATCAGCCCCAGCATTTT.

The gene calls are TRBV6-6 and TRBJ2-7; 7 nucleotides match TRBD2. Germline V CDR1 and CDR2: MNHNY, SVGAGI (reference sequence). The CDR3 length is 14 residues. The V and J ends lost 4 bases and 0 bases, in that order; junction bases with no gene match: 3. The CDR3 here is CASSFERGSYEQYF. The CDR3 DNA follows: TGTGCCAGCAGTTTCGAGCGGGGCTCCTACGAGCAGTACTTC.

This clone was seen a handful of times. The chain couples TRBV5-6 to TRBJ1-2; maybe TRBD1 (5 bases). Deletions cut 2 bases from V and 11 bases from J, with 16 bases between. The CDR3 has 13 amino acids. From germline, CDR1 is SGHDT and CDR2 YYEEEE. The chain's CDR3 is CASSFPGREGYTF. Here the CDR3 DNA reads TGTGCCAGCAGCTTCCCTGGCAGGGAAGGGTACACCTTC.